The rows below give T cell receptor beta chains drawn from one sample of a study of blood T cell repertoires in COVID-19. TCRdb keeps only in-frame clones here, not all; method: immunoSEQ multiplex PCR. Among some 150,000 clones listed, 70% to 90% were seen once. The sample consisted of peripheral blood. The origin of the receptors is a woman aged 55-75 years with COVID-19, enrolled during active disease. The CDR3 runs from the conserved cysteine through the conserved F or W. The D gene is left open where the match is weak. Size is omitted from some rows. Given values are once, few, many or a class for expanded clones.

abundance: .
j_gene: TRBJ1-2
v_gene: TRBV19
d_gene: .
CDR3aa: CASTREDYGYTF
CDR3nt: TGTGCCAGTACACGGGAAGACTATGGCTACACCTTC

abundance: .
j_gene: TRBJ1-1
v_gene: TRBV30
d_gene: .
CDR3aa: CAWSVLGRQNTEAFF
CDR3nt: TGTGCCTGGAGTGTACTGGGGCGGCAGAACACTGAAGCTTTCTTT

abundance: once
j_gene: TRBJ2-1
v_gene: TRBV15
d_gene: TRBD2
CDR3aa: CATSRDRGVVVAGQSNEQFF
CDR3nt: TGTGCCACCAGCAGAGATCGCGGGGTCGTGGTAGCGGGGCAAAGCAATGAGCAGTTCTTC

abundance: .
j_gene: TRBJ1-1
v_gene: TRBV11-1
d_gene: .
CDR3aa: CASSSRAQGTTEAFF
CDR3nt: TGTGCCAGCAGTTCCCGGGCGCAGGGGACCACTGAAGCTTTCTTT

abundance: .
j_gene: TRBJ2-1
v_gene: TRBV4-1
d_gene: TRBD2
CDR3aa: CASSQLPQTSGVSPYNEQFF
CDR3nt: TGCGCCAGCAGCCAACTCCCTCAGACTAGCGGGGTCTCCCCCTACAATGAGCAGTTCTTC

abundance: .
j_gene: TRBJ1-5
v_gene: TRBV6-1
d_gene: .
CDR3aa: CASSEFVGLNQPQHF
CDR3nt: TGTGCCAGCAGTGAGTTTGTGGGCCTTAATCAGCCCCAGCATTTT

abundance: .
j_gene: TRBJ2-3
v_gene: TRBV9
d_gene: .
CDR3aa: CASSVEFTAGSTDTQYF
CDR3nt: TGTGCCAGCAGCGTAGAATTTACGGCGGGAAGCACAGATACGCAGTATTTT

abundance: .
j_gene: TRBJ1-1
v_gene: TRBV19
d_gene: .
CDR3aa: CASSIQGSSTEAFF
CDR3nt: TGTGCCAGTAGTATACAGGGGTCGAGCACTGAAGCTTTCTTT

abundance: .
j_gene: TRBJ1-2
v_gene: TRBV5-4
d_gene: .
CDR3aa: CASSHPLFTGRRGYGYTF
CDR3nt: TGTGCCAGCAGTCACCCCCTATTTACAGGTAGAAGGGGCTATGGCTACACCTTC

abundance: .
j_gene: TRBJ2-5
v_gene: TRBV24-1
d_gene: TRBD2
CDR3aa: CATSDRSGGDQETQYF
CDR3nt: TGTGCCACCAGTGATCGTAGCGGGGGGGATCAAGAGACCCAGTACTTC

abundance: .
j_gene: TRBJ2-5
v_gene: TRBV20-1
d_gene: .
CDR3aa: CSARHSETQYF
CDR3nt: TGCAGTGCTAGACACTCGGAGACCCAGTACTTC

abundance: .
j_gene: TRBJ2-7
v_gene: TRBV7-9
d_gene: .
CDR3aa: CASSATGPLQQYF
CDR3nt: TGTGCCAGCAGCGCGACAGGTCCGCTACAGCAGTACTTC

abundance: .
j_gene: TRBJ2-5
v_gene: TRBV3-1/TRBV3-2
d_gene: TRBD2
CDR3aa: CASSQDWSGGQETQYF
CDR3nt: TGTGCCAGCAGCCAAGATTGGTCGGGGGGGCAAGAGACCCAGTACTTC

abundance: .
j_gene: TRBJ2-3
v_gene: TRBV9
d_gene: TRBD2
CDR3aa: CASSLGLAGGPQDTQYF
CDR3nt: TGTGCCAGCAGTCTAGGACTAGCGGGGGGGCCACAAGATACGCAGTATTTT

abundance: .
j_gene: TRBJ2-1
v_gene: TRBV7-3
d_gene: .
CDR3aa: CASSLTALATYNEQFF
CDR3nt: TGTGCCAGCAGCTTAACGGCCTTAGCTACTTACAATGAGCAGTTCTTC

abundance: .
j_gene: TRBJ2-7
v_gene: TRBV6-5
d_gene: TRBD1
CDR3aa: CASSPWDRAEQYF
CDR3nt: TGTGCCAGCAGTCCGTGGGACAGGGCCGAGCAGTACTTC

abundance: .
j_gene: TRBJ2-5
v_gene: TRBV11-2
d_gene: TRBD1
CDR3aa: CASSRDSPWETQYF
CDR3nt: TGTGCCAGCAGTCGGGACAGCCCGTGGGAGACCCAGTACTTC

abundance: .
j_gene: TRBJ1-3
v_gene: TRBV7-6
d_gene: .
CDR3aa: CASTLDRHSGNTIYF
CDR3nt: TGTGCCAGCACCCTCGACAGGCACTCTGGAAACACCATATATTTT

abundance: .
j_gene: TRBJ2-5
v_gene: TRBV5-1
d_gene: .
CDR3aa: CASSLRQEGETQYF
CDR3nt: TGCGCCAGCAGCTTGCGTCAGGAGGGAGAGACCCAGTACTTC

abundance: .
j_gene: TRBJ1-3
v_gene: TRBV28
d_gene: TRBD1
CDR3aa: CASSSGTGDSGNTIYF
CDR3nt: TGTGCCAGCAGTTCCGGGACAGGGGACTCTGGAAACACCATATATTTT

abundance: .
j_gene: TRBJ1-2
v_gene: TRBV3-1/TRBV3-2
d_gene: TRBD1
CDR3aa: CASSQEGSGGGYTF
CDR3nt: TGTGCCAGCAGCCAAGAGGGCTCAGGGGGCGGCTACACCTTC

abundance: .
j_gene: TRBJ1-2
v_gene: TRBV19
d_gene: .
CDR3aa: CASSTRQDYGYTF
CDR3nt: TGTGCCAGTAGTACGAGACAGGACTATGGCTACACCTTC

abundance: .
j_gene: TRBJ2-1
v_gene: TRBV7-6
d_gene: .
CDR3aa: CASSLEGWSYNEQFF
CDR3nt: TGTGCCAGCAGCTTAGAGGGGTGGTCCTACAATGAGCAGTTCTTC

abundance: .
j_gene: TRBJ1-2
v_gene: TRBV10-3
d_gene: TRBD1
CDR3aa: CAISENRDRGYGYTF
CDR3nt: TGTGCCATCAGTGAAAATCGGGACAGGGGTTATGGCTACACCTTC

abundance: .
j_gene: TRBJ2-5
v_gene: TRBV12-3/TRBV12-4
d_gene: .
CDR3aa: CASSLRGSETQYF
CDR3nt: TGTGCCAGCAGTTTAAGAGGGTCAGAGACCCAGTACTTC

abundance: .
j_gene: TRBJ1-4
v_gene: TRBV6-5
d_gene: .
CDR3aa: CASRTGDLGNEKLFF
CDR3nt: TGTGCCAGCAGGACCGGGGACTTAGGGAACGAAAAACTGTTTTTT

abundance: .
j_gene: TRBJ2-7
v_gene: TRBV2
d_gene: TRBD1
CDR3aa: CASKDRGFRNEQYF
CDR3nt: TGTGCCAGTAAGGACAGGGGTTTTCGAAACGAGCAGTACTTC

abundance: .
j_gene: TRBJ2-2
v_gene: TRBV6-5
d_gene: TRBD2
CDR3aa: CASSSSGEGTGELFF
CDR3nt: TGTGCCAGCAGTTCGAGCGGGGAGGGCACCGGGGAGCTGTTTTTT

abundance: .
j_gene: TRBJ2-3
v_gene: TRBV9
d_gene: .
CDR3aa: CASSVAPTDTQYF
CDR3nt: TGTGCCAGCAGCGTAGCTCCCACAGATACGCAGTATTTT

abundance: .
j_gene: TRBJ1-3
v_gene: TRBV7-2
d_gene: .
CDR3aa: CASSLGQAGSGNTIYF
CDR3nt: TGTGCCAGCAGCTTAGGGCAGGCTGGGTCTGGAAACACCATATATTTT

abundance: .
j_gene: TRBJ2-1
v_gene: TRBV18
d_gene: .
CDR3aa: CASSPMPVSQVIYNEQFF
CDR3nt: TGTGCCAGCTCACCAATGCCTGTTAGTCAGGTGATCTACAATGAGCAGTTCTTC

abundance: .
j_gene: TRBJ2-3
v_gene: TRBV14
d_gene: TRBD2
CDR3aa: CASSRPAGGHTQYF
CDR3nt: TGTGCCAGCAGCCGGCCAGCGGGGGGGCATACGCAGTATTTT

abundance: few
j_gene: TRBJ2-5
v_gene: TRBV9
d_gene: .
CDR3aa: CASAITESGETQYF
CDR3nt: TGTGCCAGCGCGATTACAGAAAGCGGAGAGACCCAGTACTTC

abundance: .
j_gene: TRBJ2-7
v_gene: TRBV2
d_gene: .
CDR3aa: CASIPPFRSQQYF
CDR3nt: TGTGCCAGCATTCCGCCTTTTCGGTCGCAGCAGTACTTC

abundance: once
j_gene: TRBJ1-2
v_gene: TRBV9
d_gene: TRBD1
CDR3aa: CASSTPRTGGPNYGYTF
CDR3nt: TGTGCCAGCAGCACACCAAGGACAGGGGGCCCTAACTATGGCTACACCTTC

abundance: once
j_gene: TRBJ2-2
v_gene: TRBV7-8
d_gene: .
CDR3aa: CASSLRLAPELFF
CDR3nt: TGTGCCAGCAGCTTAAGACTGGCCCCCGAGCTGTTTTTT

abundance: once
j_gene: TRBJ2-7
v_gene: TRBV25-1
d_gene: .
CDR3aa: CASSELGQGSGEQYF
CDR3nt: TGTGCCAGCAGTGAATTGGGTCAGGGGTCGGGCGAGCAGTACTTC

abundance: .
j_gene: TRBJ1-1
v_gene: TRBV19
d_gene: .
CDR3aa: CASSIAAGSLNTEAFF
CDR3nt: TGTGCCAGTAGTATAGCCGCGGGGAGCTTGAACACTGAAGCTTTCTTT

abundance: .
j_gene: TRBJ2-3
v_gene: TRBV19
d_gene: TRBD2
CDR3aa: CASSTTRVRGGSTDTQYF
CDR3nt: TGTGCCAGTAGTACAACTCGCGTGCGGGGGGGTAGCACAGATACGCAGTATTTT

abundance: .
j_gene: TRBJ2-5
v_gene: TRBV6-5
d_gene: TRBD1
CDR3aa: CASSYDPGQGGTQYF
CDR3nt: TGTGCCAGCAGTTACGACCCCGGACAGGGAGGGACCCAGTACTTC

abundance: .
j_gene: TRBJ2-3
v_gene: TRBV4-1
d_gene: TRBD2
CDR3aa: CASSQGGLAVTDTQYF
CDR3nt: TGCGCCAGCAGCCAAGGCGGACTAGCGGTGACAGATACGCAGTATTTT

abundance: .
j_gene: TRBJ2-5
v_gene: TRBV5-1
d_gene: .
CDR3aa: CASSLGGTDQETQYF
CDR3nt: TGCGCCAGCAGCTTGGGCGGGACAGATCAAGAGACCCAGTACTTC

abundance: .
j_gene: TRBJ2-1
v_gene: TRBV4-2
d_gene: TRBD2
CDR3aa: CASSQQRGGWNEQFF
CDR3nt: TGTGCCAGCAGCCAACAGCGGGGGGGTTGGAATGAGCAGTTCTTC

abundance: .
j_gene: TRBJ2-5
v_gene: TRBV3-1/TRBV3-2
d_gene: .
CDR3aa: CASSPVLGEETQYF
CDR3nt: TGTGCCAGCAGCCCAGTTCTAGGTGAGGAGACCCAGTACTTC

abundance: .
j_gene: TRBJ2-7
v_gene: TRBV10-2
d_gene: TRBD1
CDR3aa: CASSVVGGTGGFDEQYF
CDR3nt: TGCGCCAGCAGTGTTGTGGGTGGGACAGGGGGCTTCGACGAGCAGTACTTC

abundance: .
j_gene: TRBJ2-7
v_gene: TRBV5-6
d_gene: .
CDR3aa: CASSLQATYEQYF
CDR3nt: TGTGCCAGCAGCTTGCAGGCCACCTACGAGCAGTACTTC

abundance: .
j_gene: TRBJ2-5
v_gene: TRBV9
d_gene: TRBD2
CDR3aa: CASSSGLAVYGTQYF
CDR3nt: TGTGCCAGCAGCTCGGGACTAGCGGTATACGGGACCCAGTACTTC

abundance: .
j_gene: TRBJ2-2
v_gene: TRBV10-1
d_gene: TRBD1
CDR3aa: CASSRDSTGELFF
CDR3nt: TGCGCCAGCAGTCGGGACAGTACCGGGGAGCTGTTTTTT

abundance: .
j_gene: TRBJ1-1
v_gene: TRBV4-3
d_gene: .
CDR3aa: CASSQVGELLNTEAFF
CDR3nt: TGCGCCAGCAGCCAAGTGGGCGAACTGTTGAACACTGAAGCTTTCTTT

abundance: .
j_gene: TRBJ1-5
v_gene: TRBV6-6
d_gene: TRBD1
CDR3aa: CASSRRTGGDQPQHF
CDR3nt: TGTGCCAGCAGTCGTCGGACAGGGGGCGACCAGCCCCAGCATTTT

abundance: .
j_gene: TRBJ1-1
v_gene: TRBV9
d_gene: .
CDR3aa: CASSPDTEAFF
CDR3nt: TGTGCCAGCAGCCCGGACACTGAAGCTTTCTTT

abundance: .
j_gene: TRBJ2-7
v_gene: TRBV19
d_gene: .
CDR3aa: CASSMETGVSYEQYF
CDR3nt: TGTGCCAGTAGTATGGAGACGGGTGTCTCCTACGAGCAGTACTTC

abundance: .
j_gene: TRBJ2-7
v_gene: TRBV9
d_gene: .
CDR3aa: CASSVGTLSEQYF
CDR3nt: TGTGCCAGCAGCGTAGGAACCCTTAGCGAGCAGTACTTC